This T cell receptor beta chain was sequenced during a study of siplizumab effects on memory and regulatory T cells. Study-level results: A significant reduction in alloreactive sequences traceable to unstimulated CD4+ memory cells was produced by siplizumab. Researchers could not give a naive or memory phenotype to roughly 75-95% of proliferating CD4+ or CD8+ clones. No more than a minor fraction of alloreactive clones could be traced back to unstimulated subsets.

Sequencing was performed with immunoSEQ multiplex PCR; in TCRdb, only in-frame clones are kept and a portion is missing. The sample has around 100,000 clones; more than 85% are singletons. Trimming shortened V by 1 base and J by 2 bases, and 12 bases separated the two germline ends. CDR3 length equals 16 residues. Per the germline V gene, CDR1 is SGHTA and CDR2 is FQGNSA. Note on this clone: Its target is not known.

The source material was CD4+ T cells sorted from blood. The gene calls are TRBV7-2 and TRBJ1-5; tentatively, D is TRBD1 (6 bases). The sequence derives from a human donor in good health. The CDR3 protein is CASSLVGGAGNQPQHF. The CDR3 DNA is TGTGCCAGCAGCTTAGTCGGGGGCGCGGGCAATCAGCCCCAGCATTTT.